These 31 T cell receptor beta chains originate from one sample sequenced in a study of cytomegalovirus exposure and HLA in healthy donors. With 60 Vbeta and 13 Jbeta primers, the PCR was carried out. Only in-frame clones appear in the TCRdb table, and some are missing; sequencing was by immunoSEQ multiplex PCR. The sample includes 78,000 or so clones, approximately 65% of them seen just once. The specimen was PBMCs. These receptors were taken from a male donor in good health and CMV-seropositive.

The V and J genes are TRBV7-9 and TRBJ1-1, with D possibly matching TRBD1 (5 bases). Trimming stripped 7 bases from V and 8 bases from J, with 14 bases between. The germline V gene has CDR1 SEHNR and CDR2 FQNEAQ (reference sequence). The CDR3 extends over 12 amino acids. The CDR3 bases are TGTGCCAGCACCTTGGGTGGGGGGGAAGCTTTCTTT. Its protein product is CASTLGGGEAFF.

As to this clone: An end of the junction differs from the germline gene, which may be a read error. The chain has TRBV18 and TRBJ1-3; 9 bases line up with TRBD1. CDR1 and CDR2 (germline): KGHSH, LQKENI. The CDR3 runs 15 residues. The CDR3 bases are TGTGCCAGCTCCCCACAGGGGGCCTCTGGAAACACCATATATTTT. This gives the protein CASSPQGASGNTIYF.

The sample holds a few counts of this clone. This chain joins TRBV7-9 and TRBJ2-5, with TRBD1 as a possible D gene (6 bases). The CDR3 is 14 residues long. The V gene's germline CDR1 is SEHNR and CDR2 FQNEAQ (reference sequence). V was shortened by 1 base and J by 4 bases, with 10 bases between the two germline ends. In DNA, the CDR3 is TGTGCCAGCAGCTTAGGGGGACACCTAGAGACCCAGTACTTC. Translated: CASSLGGHLETQYF.

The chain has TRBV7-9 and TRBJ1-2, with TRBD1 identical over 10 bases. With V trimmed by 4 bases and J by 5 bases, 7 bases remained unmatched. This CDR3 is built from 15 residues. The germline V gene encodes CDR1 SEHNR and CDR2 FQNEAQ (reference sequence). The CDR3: CASSSSTGGGYGYTF. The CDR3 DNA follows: TGTGCCAGCAGCTCGTCGACAGGGGGCGGGTATGGCTACACCTTC.

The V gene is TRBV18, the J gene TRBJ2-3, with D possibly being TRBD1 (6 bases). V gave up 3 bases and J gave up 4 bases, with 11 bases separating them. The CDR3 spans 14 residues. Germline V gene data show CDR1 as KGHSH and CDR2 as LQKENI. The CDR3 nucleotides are TGTGCCAGCTCACCCGTGGACAGTTCAGATACGCAGTATTTT. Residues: CASSPVDSSDTQYF. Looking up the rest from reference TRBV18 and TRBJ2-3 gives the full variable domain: NAGVMQNPRHLVRRRGQEARLRCSPMKGHSHVYWYRQLPEEGLKFMVYLQKENIIDESGMPKERFSAEFPKEGPSILRIQQVVRGDSAAYFCASSPVDSSDTQYFGPGTRLTVL.

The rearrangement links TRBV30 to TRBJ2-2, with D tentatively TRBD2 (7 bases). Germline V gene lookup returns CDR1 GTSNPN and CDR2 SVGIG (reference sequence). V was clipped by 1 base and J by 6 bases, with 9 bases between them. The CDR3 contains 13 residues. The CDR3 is CAWSGGGAGELFF. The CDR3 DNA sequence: TGTGCCTGGAGTGGCGGGGGCGCCGGGGAGCTGTTTTTT.

The CDR3 DNA reads TGTGCCAGTAGTATGTTGGGACAGGGGGCCGGGAATCAGCCCCAGCATTTT. Amino acids: CASSMLGQGAGNQPQHF. The chain uses TRBV19 and TRBJ1-5; TRBD1 matches at 12 bases. The CDR3 runs to 17 residues. Germline V gene data show CDR1 as LNHDA and CDR2 as SQIVND (reference sequence). V trimming: 3 bases; J trimming: 4 bases; junction bases outside the gene matches: 7.

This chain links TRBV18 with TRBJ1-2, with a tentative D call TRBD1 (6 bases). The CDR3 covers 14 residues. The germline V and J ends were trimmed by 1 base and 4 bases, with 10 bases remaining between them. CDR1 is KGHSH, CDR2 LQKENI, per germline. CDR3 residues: CASSPRGQIYGYTF. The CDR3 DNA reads TGTGCCAGCTCACCACGGGGGCAGATCTATGGCTACACCTTC.

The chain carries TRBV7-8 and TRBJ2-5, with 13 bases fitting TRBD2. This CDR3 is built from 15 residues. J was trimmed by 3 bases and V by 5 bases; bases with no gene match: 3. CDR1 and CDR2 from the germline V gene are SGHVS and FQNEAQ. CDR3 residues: CASSVGTSGKETQYF. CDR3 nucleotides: TGTGCCAGCAGCGTCGGGACTAGCGGGAAAGAGACCCAGTACTTC.

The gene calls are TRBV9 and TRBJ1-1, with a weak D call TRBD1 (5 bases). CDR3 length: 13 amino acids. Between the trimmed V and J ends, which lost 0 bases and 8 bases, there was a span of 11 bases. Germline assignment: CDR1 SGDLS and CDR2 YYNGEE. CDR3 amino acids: CASSVDAGPEAFF. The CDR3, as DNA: TGTGCCAGCAGCGTAGATGCAGGGCCCGAAGCTTTCTTT.

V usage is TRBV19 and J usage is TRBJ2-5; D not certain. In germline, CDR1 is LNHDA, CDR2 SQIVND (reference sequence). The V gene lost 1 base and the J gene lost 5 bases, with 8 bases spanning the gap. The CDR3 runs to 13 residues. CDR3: CASSIGGWETQYF. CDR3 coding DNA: TGTGCCAGTAGTATAGGCGGATGGGAGACCCAGTACTTC.

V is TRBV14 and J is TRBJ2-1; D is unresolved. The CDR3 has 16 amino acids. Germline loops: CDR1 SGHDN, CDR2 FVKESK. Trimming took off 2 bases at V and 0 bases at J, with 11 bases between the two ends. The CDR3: CASSQSPRGSYNEQFF. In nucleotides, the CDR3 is TGTGCCAGCAGCCAATCCCCGCGTGGCTCCTACAATGAGCAGTTCTTC.

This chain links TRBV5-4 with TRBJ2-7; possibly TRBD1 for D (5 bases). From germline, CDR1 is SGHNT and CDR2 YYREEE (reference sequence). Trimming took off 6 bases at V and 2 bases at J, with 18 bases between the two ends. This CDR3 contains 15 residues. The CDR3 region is CASTFDSSYPYEQYF. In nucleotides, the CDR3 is TGTGCCAGCACCTTCGACAGCTCGTACCCCTACGAGCAGTACTTC.

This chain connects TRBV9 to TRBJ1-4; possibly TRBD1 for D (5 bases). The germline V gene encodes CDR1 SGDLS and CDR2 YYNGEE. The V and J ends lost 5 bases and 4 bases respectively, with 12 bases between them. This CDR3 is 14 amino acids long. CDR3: CASSGGDLNEKLFF. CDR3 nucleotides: TGTGCCAGCAGTGGAGGGGATCTTAATGAAAAACTGTTTTTT.

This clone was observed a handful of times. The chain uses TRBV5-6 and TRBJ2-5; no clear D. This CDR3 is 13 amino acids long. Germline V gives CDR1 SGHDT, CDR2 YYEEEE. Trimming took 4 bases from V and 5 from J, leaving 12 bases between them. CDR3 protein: CASSPPSQETQYF. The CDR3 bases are TGTGCCAGCAGCCCCCCTAGTCAGGAGACCCAGTACTTC.

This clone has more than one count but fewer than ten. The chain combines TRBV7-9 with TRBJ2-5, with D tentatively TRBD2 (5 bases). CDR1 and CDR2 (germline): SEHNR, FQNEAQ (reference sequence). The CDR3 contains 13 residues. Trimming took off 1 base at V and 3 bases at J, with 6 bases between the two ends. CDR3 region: CASSLEGEETQYF. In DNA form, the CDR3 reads TGTGCCAGCAGCTTAGAGGGAGAAGAGACCCAGTACTTC.

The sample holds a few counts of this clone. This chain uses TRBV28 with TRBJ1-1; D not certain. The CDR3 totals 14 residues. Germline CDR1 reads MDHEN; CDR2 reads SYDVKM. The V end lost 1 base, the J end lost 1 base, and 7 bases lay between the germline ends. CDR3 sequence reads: CASSLSTANTEAFF. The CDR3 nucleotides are TGTGCCAGCAGTTTATCTACAGCGAACACTGAAGCTTTCTTT.

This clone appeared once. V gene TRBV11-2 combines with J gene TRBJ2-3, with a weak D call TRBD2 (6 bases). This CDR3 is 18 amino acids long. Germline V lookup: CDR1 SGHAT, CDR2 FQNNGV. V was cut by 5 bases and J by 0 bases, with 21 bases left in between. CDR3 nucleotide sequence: TGTGCCAGCAGCGTTAGAGGGGCCGGGGGTTCTAGCACAGATACGCAGTATTTT. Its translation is CASSVRGAGGSSTDTQYF.

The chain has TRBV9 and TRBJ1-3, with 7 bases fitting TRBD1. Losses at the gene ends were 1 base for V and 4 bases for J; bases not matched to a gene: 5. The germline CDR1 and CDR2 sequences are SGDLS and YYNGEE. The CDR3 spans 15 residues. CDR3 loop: CASSVSTGAGNTIYF. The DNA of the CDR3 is TGTGCCAGCAGCGTATCCACAGGGGCCGGAAACACCATATATTTT.

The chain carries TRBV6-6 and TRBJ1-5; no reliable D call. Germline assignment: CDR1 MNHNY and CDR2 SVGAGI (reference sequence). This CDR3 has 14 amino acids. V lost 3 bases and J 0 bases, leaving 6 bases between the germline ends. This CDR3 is CASSYTYSNQPQHF. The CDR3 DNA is TGTGCCAGCAGTTATACATATAGCAATCAGCCCCAGCATTTT.

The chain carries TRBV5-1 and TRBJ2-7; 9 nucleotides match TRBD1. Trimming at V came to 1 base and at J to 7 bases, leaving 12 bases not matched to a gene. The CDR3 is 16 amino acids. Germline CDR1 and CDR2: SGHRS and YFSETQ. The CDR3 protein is CASSLSQSDRGGEQYF. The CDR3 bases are TGCGCCAGCAGCTTGTCTCAATCGGACAGGGGAGGGGAGCAGTACTTC.

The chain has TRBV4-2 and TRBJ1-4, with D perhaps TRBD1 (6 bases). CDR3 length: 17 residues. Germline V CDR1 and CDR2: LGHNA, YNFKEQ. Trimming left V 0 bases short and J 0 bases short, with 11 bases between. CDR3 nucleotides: TGTGCCAGCAGCCAAGATGATCAGGGGTCAACTAATGAAAAACTGTTTTTT. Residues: CASSQDDQGSTNEKLFF.

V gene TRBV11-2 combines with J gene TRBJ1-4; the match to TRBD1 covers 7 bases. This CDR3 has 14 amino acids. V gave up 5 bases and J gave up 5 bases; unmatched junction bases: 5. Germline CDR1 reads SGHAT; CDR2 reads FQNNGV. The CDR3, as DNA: TGTGCCAGCAGCGCACAGGGGATAAATGAAAAACTGTTTTTT. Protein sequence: CASSAQGINEKLFF.

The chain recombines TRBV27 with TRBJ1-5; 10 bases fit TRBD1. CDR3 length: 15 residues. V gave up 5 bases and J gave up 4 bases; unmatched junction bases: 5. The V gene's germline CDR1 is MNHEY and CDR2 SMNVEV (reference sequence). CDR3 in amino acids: CASSLLGQGNQPQHF. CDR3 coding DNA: TGTGCCAGCAGTCTATTGGGACAGGGGAATCAGCCCCAGCATTTT.

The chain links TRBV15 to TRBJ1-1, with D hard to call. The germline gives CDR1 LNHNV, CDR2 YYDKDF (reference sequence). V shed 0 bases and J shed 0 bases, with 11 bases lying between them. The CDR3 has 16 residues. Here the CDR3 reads CATSRDEFLLNTEAFF. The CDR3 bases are TGTGCCACCAGCAGAGACGAGTTCTTATTGAACACTGAAGCTTTCTTT.

The CDR3 bases are TGTGCCTGGAGTAGGGGGGAGGGCCGGTATGAGCAGTTCTTC. This sequence encodes CAWSRGEGRYEQFF. The rearrangement links TRBV30 to TRBJ2-1; TRBD2 might be the D (7 bases). The V and J ends lost 2 bases and 8 bases respectively, with 16 bases between them. Looked up from germline, CDR1 is GTSNPN and CDR2 is SVGIG (reference sequence). The CDR3 spans 14 residues.

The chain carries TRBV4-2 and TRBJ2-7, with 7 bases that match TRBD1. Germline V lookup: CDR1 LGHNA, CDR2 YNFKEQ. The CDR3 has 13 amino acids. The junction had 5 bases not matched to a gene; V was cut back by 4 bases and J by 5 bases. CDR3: CASSLRQGDEQYF. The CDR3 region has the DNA TGTGCCAGCAGCCTTCGACAGGGTGACGAGCAGTACTTC.

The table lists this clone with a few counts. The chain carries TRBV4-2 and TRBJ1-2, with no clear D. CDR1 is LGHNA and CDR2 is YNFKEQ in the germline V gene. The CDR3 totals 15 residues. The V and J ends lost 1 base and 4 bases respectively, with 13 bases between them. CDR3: CASSQADAGSYGYTF. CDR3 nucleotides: TGTGCCAGCAGCCAAGCGGACGCGGGGAGCTATGGCTACACCTTC.

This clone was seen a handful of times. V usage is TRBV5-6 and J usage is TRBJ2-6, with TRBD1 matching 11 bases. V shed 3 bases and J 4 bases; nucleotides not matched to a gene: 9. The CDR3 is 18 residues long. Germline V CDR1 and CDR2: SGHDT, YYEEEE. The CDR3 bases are TGTGCCAGCAGCTCGCTCGGACAGGGGGCGAGAGGGGCCAACGTCCTGACTTTC. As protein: CASSSLGQGARGANVLTF.

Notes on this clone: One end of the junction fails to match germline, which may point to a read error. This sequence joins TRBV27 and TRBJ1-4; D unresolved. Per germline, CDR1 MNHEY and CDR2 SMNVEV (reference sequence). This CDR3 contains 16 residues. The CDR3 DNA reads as TGTGCCCGCAGTTTACCACGGAGTCCAACTAATGAAAAACTGTTTTTT. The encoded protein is CARSLPRSPTNEKLFF.

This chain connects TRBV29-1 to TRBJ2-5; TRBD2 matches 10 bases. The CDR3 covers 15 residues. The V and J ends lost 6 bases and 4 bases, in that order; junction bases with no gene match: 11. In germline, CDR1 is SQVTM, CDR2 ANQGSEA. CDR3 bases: TGCAGCGTACCCGCGGGTAGCGGGGGGAGAGAGACCCAGTACTTC. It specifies CSVPAGSGGRETQYF. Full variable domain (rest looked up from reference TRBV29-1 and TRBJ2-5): SAVISQKPSRDICQRGTSLTIQCQVDSQVTMMFWYRQQPGQSLTLIATANQGSEATYESGFVIDKFPISRPNLTFSTLTVSNMSPEDSSIYLCSVPAGSGGRETQYFGPGTRLLVL.